This TCR beta chain was sequenced during a study of cytomegalovirus exposure and HLA in healthy donors. Primers: 60 Vbeta forward and 13 Jbeta reverse. This table comes from immunoSEQ multiplex PCR, and its TCRdb copy is limited to in-frame clones, with some not included. The table has more than 75,000 clones, about 76% seen once. Trimming stripped 2 bases from V and 2 bases from J, with 13 bases between. CDR1 and CDR2 (germline): MDHEN, SYDVKM. This CDR3 has 15 amino acids. Donors counted as nominally healthy when sampled, yet unrecorded immune exposures were likely. Sequenced: PBMCs. The receptor's source is a woman aged 40 to 50 in good health and CMV-seropositive. The rearrangement uses TRBV28 and TRBJ2-7; D perhaps matches TRBD1 (6 bases). CDR3 sequence: CASSLRLGAAYEQYF. The DNA for the CDR3 is TGTGCCAGCAGTTTAAGGTTGGGGGCCGCCTACGAGCAGTACTTC.